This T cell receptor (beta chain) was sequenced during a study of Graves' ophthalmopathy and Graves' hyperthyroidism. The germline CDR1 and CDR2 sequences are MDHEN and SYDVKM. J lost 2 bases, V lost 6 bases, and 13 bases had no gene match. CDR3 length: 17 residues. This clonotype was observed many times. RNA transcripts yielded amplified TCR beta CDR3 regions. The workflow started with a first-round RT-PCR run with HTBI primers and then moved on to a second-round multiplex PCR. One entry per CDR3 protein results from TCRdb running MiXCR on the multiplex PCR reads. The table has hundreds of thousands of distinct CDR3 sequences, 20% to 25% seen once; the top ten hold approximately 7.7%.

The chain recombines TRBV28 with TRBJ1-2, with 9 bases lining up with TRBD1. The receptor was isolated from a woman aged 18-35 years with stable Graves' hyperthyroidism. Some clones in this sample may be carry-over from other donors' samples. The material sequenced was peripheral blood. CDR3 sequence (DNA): TGTGCCAGCAGCCTAGGGCCCTCCGGGACAGGGAACTATGGCTACACCTTC. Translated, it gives CASSLGPSGTGNYGYTF.